A single sample gave rise to the 8 T cell receptor beta chains below, sequenced in a study of OX40 agonist ivuxolimab in advanced cancers. Some clones are missing from TCRdb's copy, which holds only in-frame ones; the method was immunoSEQ multiplex PCR. The data hold about 62,000 clones, with less than 85% observed a single time. The material sequenced was CD4+ or CD8+ T cells sorted from blood, taken in a trial of the OX40 agonist ivuxolimab. These receptors were obtained from an adult with an advanced solid tumor such as melanoma, head and neck, liver or kidney cancer.

This chain uses TRBV5-6 with TRBJ2-5; D possibly matches TRBD1 or TRBD2 (5 bases each). The J call may not be correct, given that the DNA end is closer to TRBJ2-7. The CDR3 contains 14 residues. Germline V gene lookup returns CDR1 SGHDT and CDR2 YYEEEE. The CDR3 DNA is TGTGCCAGCAGCCCGGGGCTAGATATCTACGAGCAGTACTTC. Translation gives CASSPGLDIYEQYF.

This clone was picked up a small number of times. This chain uses TRBV13 with TRBJ2-5; 7 bases agree with TRBD1. This CDR3 region has 14 residues. Germline assignment: CDR1 PRHDT and CDR2 FYEKMQ (reference sequence). J was trimmed by 1 base and V by 4 bases; bases with no gene match: 3. In nucleotides, the CDR3 is TGTGCCAGCAGCTCCTGGGACAGCCAAGAGACCCAGTACTTC. Residues: CASSSWDSQETQYF.

The CDR3 here is CASSRQGRGSPLHF. The CDR3 DNA reads as TGTGCCAGCAGCCGACAGGGTAGAGGGTCACCCCTCCACTTT. This chain links TRBV9 with TRBJ1-6; 7 nucleotides match TRBD1. V was pared by 4 bases and J by 10 bases, with 8 bases of the junction left unmatched. The CDR3 has 14 amino acids. CDR1 SGDLS and CDR2 YYNGEE come from the germline V gene. Together with reference TRBV9 and TRBJ1-6, the CDR3 gives the full variable domain: DSGVTQTPKHLITATGQRVTLRCSPRSGDLSVYWYQQSLDQGLQFLIQYYNGEERAKGNILERFSAQQFPDLHSELNLSSLELGDSALYFCASSRQGRGSPLHFGNGTRLTVT.

The V and J genes are TRBV9 and TRBJ2-6, with D tentatively TRBD1 or TRBD2 (7 bases each). CDR3 size: 18 residues. Germline CDR1 and CDR2: SGDLS and YYNGEE. The germline V and J ends were trimmed by 4 bases and 0 bases, with 17 bases remaining between them. CDR3 residues: CASSPGGQIFSGANVLTF. DNA for the CDR3: TGTGCCAGCAGCCCGGGGGGACAGATCTTCTCTGGGGCCAACGTCCTGACTTTC.

This clone was counted a single time. V is TRBV5-1 and J is TRBJ1-1, with 7 bases lining up with TRBD1. The V and J ends lost 4 bases and 4 bases, in that order; junction bases with no gene match: 7. CDR3 length equals 14 residues. Germline CDR1 is SGHRS and CDR2 is YFSETQ. CDR3 in amino acids: CASSVTGVLTEAFF. The CDR3, as DNA: TGCGCCAGCAGCGTTACAGGGGTCCTCACTGAAGCTTTCTTT.

V usage is TRBV29-1 and J usage is TRBJ2-1; D gene ambiguous. Deletions cut 4 bases from V and 5 bases from J, with 12 bases between. CDR1 and CDR2 (germline): SQVTM, ANQGSEA. The CDR3 sequence is 13 residues long. CDR3 in DNA: TGCAGCGTTGGGACGTACCAAGACAATGAGCAGTTCTTC. This codes for CSVGTYQDNEQFF.

This rearrangement joins TRBV28 to TRBJ2-2; 10 positions agree with TRBD1. Trimming at V came to 8 bases and at J to 6 bases, leaving 3 bases not matched to a gene. This CDR3 region has 13 residues. Germline V gives CDR1 MDHEN, CDR2 SYDVKM. The CDR3 loop reads CASRQGASGELFF. As DNA, the CDR3 is TGTGCCAGCCGACAGGGGGCCTCCGGGGAGCTGTTTTTT.

This clone was observed a single time. The chain employs TRBV7-9 and TRBJ2-7; the D call may be TRBD1 or TRBD2 (5 bases each). The V gene lost 5 bases and the J gene lost 3 bases, with 17 bases spanning the gap. The CDR3 covers 15 residues. Germline CDR1 SEHNR, CDR2 FQNEAQ (reference sequence). The CDR3 DNA reads TGTGCCAGCAGCATAGGGGACCCTTCGATCTACGAGCAGTACTTC. The encoded protein is CASSIGDPSIYEQYF.